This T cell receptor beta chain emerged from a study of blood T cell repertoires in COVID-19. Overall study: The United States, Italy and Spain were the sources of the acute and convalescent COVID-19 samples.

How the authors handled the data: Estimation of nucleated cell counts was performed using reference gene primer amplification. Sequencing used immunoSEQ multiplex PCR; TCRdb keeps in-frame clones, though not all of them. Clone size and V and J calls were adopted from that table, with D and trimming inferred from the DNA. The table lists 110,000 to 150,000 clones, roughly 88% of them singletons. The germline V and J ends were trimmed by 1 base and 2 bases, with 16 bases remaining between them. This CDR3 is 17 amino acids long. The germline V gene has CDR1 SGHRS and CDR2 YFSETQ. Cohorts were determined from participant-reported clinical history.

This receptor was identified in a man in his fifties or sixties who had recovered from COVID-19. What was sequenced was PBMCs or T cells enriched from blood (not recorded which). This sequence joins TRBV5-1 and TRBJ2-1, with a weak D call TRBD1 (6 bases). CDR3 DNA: TGCGCCAGCAGCTTGCAATCCCACGGGACAACCTACAATGAGCAGTTCTTC. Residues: CASSLQSHGTTYNEQFF.